These 27 T cell receptor beta chains were all obtained from the same sample, sequenced in a study of blood T cell repertoires in COVID-19. Produced via immunoSEQ multiplex PCR; TCRdb's table is partial and in-frame only. Of over 200,000 clones detected, almost 85% appear once; the ten largest clones hold 15%. The sample consisted of PBMCs or T cells enriched from blood (not recorded which). The receptor source for this set is a man between 40 and 49 years old who had recovered from COVID-19.

The gene calls are TRBV27 and TRBJ1-2, with TRBD1 as a possible D gene (5 bases). The CDR3 consists of 15 residues. CDR1 is MNHEY and CDR2 is SMNVEV in the germline V gene (reference sequence). V was trimmed by 3 bases and J by 4 bases, leaving 15 bases between them. This chain's CDR3 is CASSFSRGSVYGYTF. The CDR3 region has the DNA TGTGCCAGCAGTTTCTCACGGGGGTCTGTCTATGGCTACACCTTC.

The V gene is TRBV4-3, the J gene TRBJ1-1; TRBD1 agrees at 9 bases. V shed 1 base, J shed 11 bases, and the junction held 14 bases outside the gene matches. Germline V CDR1 and CDR2: LGHNA, YSLEER. CDR3 size: 16 residues. The CDR3 region has the DNA TGCGCCAGCAGCCAAGCCTTGGGACAGGGTAATGCGGGGGCTTTCTTT. Its translation is CASSQALGQGNAGAFF.

This chain uses TRBV29-1 with TRBJ1-1; TRBD1 matches 9 bases. Germline V gene lookup returns CDR1 SQVTM and CDR2 ANQGSEA. After removal of 5 bases from V and 7 bases from J, the junction contained 8 bases not matched to a gene. The CDR3 contains 13 residues. The CDR3 DNA reads as TGCAGCGTTCTTAGACAGGGGGGCGTTGAAGCTTTCTTT. It is translated as CSVLRQGGVEAFF.

This clone was found once. This specimen includes other DNA sequences encoding the same CDR3. This rearrangement joins TRBV28 to TRBJ1-1; D remains unclear. Trimming removed 4 bases from V and 1 base from J, with 4 bases in between. The length of the CDR3 is 12 residues. Per germline, CDR1 MDHEN and CDR2 SYDVKM. The CDR3 reads CASSSGNTEAFF. The DNA for the CDR3 is TGTGCCAGCAGTTCCGGGAACACTGAAGCTTTCTTT.

V and J are TRBV6-1 and TRBJ2-5; TRBD2 agrees at 10 bases. V shed 1 base, J shed 5 bases, and the junction held 13 bases outside the gene matches. The CDR3 spans 18 residues. Germline V gene sequence: CDR1 MNHNS, CDR2 SASEGT. The CDR3 nucleotides read TGTGCCAGCAGTGAAGACCTCCTCTCAGCGGGGGGGCGTGAGACCCAGTACTTC. It translates to CASSEDLLSAGGRETQYF.

The chain joins TRBV28 to TRBJ2-3; 7 bases fit TRBD2. V lost 4 bases, J lost 0 bases, and 7 bases stayed unmatched. Germline V gene data show CDR1 as MDHEN and CDR2 as SYDVKM. The CDR3 has 16 amino acids. The CDR3 bases are TGTGCCAGCAGTTCCCGACTAGCCCTCAGCACAGATACGCAGTATTTT. Amino acids: CASSSRLALSTDTQYF. The full variable domain, with the rest looked up from reference TRBV28 and TRBJ2-3, is DVKVTQSSRYLVKRTGEKVFLECVQDMDHENMFWYRQDPGLGLRLIYFSYDVKMKEKGDIPEGYSVSREKKERFSLILESASTNQTSMYLCASSSRLALSTDTQYFGPGTRLTVL.

The chain couples TRBV28 to TRBJ1-5, with D perhaps matching TRBD1 (5 bases). The CDR3 loop spans 15 amino acids. Germline V gene lookup returns CDR1 MDHEN and CDR2 SYDVKM. V shed 3 bases and J shed 6 bases, with 15 bases lying between them. This CDR3 is CASSFRAGQGQPQHF. CDR3 sequence (DNA): TGTGCCAGCAGTTTTAGGGCAGGGCAAGGTCAGCCCCAGCATTTT.

The chain employs TRBV20-1 and TRBJ1-2, with TRBD1 matching over 7 bases. Unmatched junction bases numbered 4, after V lost 4 bases and J lost 2 bases. The length of the CDR3 is 13 residues. Germline CDR1 reads DFQATT; CDR2 reads SNEGSKA (reference sequence). CDR3 loop: CSATEQGNYGYTF. DNA of the CDR3: TGCAGTGCTACTGAACAGGGGAACTATGGCTACACCTTC.

This rearrangement joins TRBV9 to TRBJ1-1, with D perhaps TRBD1 (6 bases). The CDR3 is 13 residues long. Germline CDR1 is SGDLS and CDR2 is YYNGEE. The V end was cut by 1 base, the J end by 5 bases, with 9 bases between. The CDR3, as DNA: TGTGCCAGCAGCGTATTTCAGGGGACTGAAGCTTTCTTT. This sequence encodes CASSVFQGTEAFF.

The chain recombines TRBV6-6 with TRBJ1-2; 11 nucleotides align to TRBD1. The V gene's germline CDR1 is MNHNY and CDR2 SVGAGI (reference sequence). V was pared by 5 bases and J by 4 bases, with 15 bases of the junction left unmatched. The CDR3 consists of 18 residues. This CDR3 reads CASSLSRDRGSSGYGYTF. The CDR3, as DNA: TGTGCCAGCAGTCTTAGTCGGGACAGGGGGTCGAGCGGCTATGGCTACACCTTC.

The chain carries TRBV2 and TRBJ1-1, with D possibly TRBD1 on 6 matching bases. The CDR3 runs to 14 residues. The germline CDR1 and CDR2 sequences are SNHLY and FYNNEI. V was trimmed by 3 bases and J by 5 bases, leaving 13 bases between them. The CDR3 DNA is TGTGCCAGCAGTGACGTGGGGGCACGGACTGAAGCTTTCTTT. Translated: CASSDVGARTEAFF.

The chain links TRBV2 to TRBJ1-1; D gene uncertain. This CDR3 is built from 12 residues. The V gene's germline CDR1 is SNHLY and CDR2 FYNNEI. The ends were cut back, 6 bases at V and 10 bases at J, with 15 bases in the middle. Written as DNA, the CDR3 is TGTGCCAGCAGCGCGAATTCTGGGCCAGCTTTCTTT. The encoded protein is CASSANSGPAFF.

The CDR3: CASGPGLAGGETQYF. CDR3 nucleotide sequence: TGTGCCAGCGGACCGGGACTAGCGGGGGGAGAGACCCAGTACTTC. V usage is TRBV3-1 (or the pseudogene TRBV3-2) and J usage is TRBJ2-5; 15 bases are shared with TRBD2. Trimming removed 8 bases from V and 4 bases from J; junction bases left unmatched: 5. CDR1 is LGHDT and CDR2 is YNNKEL in the germline V gene (reference sequence). The CDR3 extends over 15 amino acids.

This chain joins TRBV4-2 and TRBJ1-2; weak D call: TRBD1 (5 bases). Per the germline V gene, CDR1 is LGHNA and CDR2 is YNFKEQ. Trimming stripped 0 bases from V and 8 bases from J, with 13 bases between. CDR3 length: 14 amino acids. The CDR3 nucleotides read TGTGCCAGCAGCCAAGATCTGAAGGGGCTAGGCTACACCTTC. Encoded protein: CASSQDLKGLGYTF.

This rearrangement joins TRBV18 to TRBJ2-3; 10 positions agree with TRBD2. CDR3 length: 16 residues. CDR1 and CDR2 from the germline V gene are KGHSH and LQKENI. Unmatched junction bases numbered 9, after V lost 3 bases and J lost 6 bases. The CDR3 spells CASSPRIAGGPDTQYF. CDR3 DNA: TGTGCCAGCTCACCTAGAATAGCGGGGGGCCCGGATACGCAGTATTTT.

The chain carries TRBV10-1 and TRBJ2-7; 8 nucleotides agree with TRBD2. Germline values: CDR1 WNHNN, CDR2 SYGVQD (reference sequence). The CDR3 covers 14 residues. The J segment lost 6 bases and the V segment lost 6 bases, leaving 10 bases of the junction unmatched. The CDR3 coding sequence is TGCGCCAGCAGAGCCGGGACTAGTCCCTGCGAGCAGTACTTC. Translation gives CASRAGTSPCEQYF.

This rearrangement joins TRBV5-5 to TRBJ2-7, with D maybe TRBD2 (6 bases). CDR1 and CDR2 from the germline V gene are SGHKS and YYEKEE (reference sequence). This CDR3 is built from 15 residues. V was pared by 5 bases and J by 1 base, with 16 bases between. The CDR3 loop reads CASSVTGEESYEQYF. CDR3 nucleotide sequence: TGTGCCAGCAGTGTGACGGGGGAGGAGTCCTACGAGCAGTACTTC.

This chain joins TRBV6-1 and TRBJ2-1; 10 positions agree with TRBD2. In germline, CDR1 is MNHNS, CDR2 SASEGT. The CDR3 runs to 15 residues. V lost 2 bases to trimming and J lost 8 bases; unmatched junction nucleotides: 6. The CDR3 loop is CASSERVAGGDEQFF. The CDR3 DNA follows: TGTGCCAGCAGTGAACGGGTAGCGGGAGGCGATGAGCAGTTCTTC.

The V and J genes are TRBV18 and TRBJ2-1, with TRBD2 as a possible D gene (5 bases). The V end lost 5 bases, the J end lost 7 bases, and 9 bases lay between the germline ends. This CDR3 is built from 12 residues. Germline V CDR1 and CDR2: KGHSH, LQKENI. CDR3 sequence: CASSTWTNEQFF. The DNA of the CDR3 is TGTGCCAGCTCAACTTGGACTAATGAGCAGTTCTTC.

This chain links TRBV18 with TRBJ2-4, with 8 bases lining up with TRBD1. The CDR3 is made up of 16 amino acids. Germline lookup yields CDR1 KGHSH and CDR2 LQKENI. Trimming at V came to 4 bases and at J to 3 bases, leaving 8 bases not matched to a gene. CDR3 sequence: CASSLAGGTDKNIQYF. The CDR3 nucleotides are TGTGCCAGCTCACTCGCAGGGGGCACAGACAAAAACATTCAGTACTTC. The full variable domain, with the rest looked up from reference TRBV18 and TRBJ2-4, is NAGVMQNPRHLVRRRGQEARLRCSPMKGHSHVYWYRQLPEEGLKFMVYLQKENIIDESGMPKERFSAEFPKEGPSILRIQQVVRGDSAAYFCASSLAGGTDKNIQYFGAGTRLSVL.

The chain is built from TRBV24-1 and TRBJ2-4; perhaps TRBD1 as D (5 bases). The CDR3 is 12 amino acids. Germline loops: CDR1 KGHDR, CDR2 SFDVKD. Trimming shortened V by 7 bases and J by 6 bases, and 9 bases separated the two germline ends. CDR3 nucleotides: TGTGCCACCAGGGACACCTCAAACATTCAGTACTTC. Translated: CATRDTSNIQYF.

The chain recombines TRBV28 with TRBJ1-5; perhaps TRBD1 as D (5 bases). The V gene lost 5 bases and the J gene lost 0 bases, with 20 bases spanning the gap. Looked up from germline, CDR1 is MDHEN and CDR2 is SYDVKM. The CDR3 length is 18 residues. In nucleotides, the CDR3 is TGTGCCAGCAGTCTGGGACTCAACCTTGGGGATAGCAATCAGCCCCAGCATTTT. Translation: CASSLGLNLGDSNQPQHF. Together with reference TRBV28 and TRBJ1-5, the CDR3 gives the full variable domain: DVKVTQSSRYLVKRTGEKVFLECVQDMDHENMFWYRQDPGLGLRLIYFSYDVKMKEKGDIPEGYSVSREKKERFSLILESASTNQTSMYLCASSLGLNLGDSNQPQHFGDGTRLSIL.

The rearrangement links TRBV4-1 to TRBJ2-7; D is unresolved. There are 15 residues in the CDR3. Germline V lookup: CDR1 MGHRA, CDR2 YSYEKL. V lost 3 bases and J lost 2, with 14 bases in between. This CDR3 reads CASSHWASAPYEQYF. As DNA, the CDR3 is TGCGCCAGCAGCCATTGGGCTTCAGCACCCTACGAGCAGTACTTC.

V and J are TRBV6-5 and TRBJ1-2; the match to TRBD1 covers 10 bases. After removal of 3 bases from V and 13 bases from J, the junction contained 8 bases not matched to a gene. Germline V gene lookup returns CDR1 MNHEY and CDR2 SVGAGI. The CDR3 consists of 13 residues. CDR3 amino acids: CASSYRDRGLITF. CDR3 sequence (DNA): TGTGCCAGCAGTTATAGGGACAGGGGATTAATCACCTTC.

The chain uses TRBV5-4 and TRBJ2-7, with D perhaps matching TRBD2 (6 bases). The CDR3 is made up of 15 amino acids. Trimming shortened V by 4 bases and J by 3 bases, and 17 bases separated the two germline ends. Germline V gene lookup returns CDR1 SGHNT and CDR2 YYREEE (reference sequence). CDR3 in amino acids: CASSPGSSGFYEQYF. The CDR3 bases are TGTGCCAGCAGCCCAGGTAGTAGCGGCTTCTACGAGCAGTACTTC.

J is TRBJ2-3 and V is TRBV7-2; D remains unclear. Germline CDR1 is SGHTA and CDR2 is FQGNSA. The CDR3 consists of 14 residues. The V end was cut by 4 bases, the J end by 6 bases, with 14 bases between. CDR3 in amino acids: CASSYDFRQDTQYF. The CDR3 DNA follows: TGTGCCAGCAGCTACGACTTCCGCCAGGATACGCAGTATTTT.

As concerns this clone: Other nucleotide sequences from this sample produce the same CDR3. This sequence joins TRBV2 and TRBJ2-7, with 11 positions matching TRBD1. J gave up 5 bases and V 6 bases, and 3 bases lay outside the gene matches. Germline V gene lookup returns CDR1 SNHLY and CDR2 FYNNEI. The CDR3 loop spans 13 amino acids. The CDR3 DNA reads as TGTGCCAGCAGCCGGGACAGGGGGGACGAGCAGTACTTC. Residues: CASSRDRGDEQYF.